This T cell receptor (beta chain) comes out of a study of molecular identifiers for immune sequencing clone quantification. For the study at large: Replicate RNA came from approximately 20,000 or 100,000 naive CD8 cells and was split five ways, and four parts were sequenced.

Bulk TCR library preparation followed previously described methods with listed TCR primers. TCRdb reprocessed the PCR reads via MiXCR and lists one record per CDR3 protein. The data show approximately 680,000 distinct CDR3 sequences, 25% seen once. This clonotype has just a few counts. Antigen specificity is unknown. The CDR3 has 14 residues. Germline assignment: CDR1 SGHAT and CDR2 FQNNGV. V lost 8 bases to trimming and J lost 4 bases, with 18 bases between them. Study observations and caveats: Clonotypes surpassing 20 RNA copies contained over 99% of effector molecules, versus under 1% in naive cells. Jurkat TCR RNA that was spiked in from one cell was reportedly detectable among roughly 1 million naive cells.

Sequencing was performed on naive CD8+ T cells from blood, with Jurkat cell RNA spiked in. Documented subset: FACS-sorted CD8+CD4-CCR7+CD45RA+ naive T cells. The clonotype comes from a human donor in good health. Some libraries in this study had Jurkat cell RNA spiked in. This sequence joins TRBV11-2 and TRBJ2-7; no clear D gene. The CDR3 DNA reads TGTGCCAGCGGCCCCTTTCCCCAGTCATACGAGCAGTACTTC. The encoded protein is CASGPFPQSYEQYF.